This T cell receptor (beta chain) was sequenced for a study of T-cell reconstitution after alpha-beta-depleted transplantation in children. Unique molecular identifiers tagged the TCRbeta library. A single record per CDR3 protein comes from TCRdb applying MiXCR to the PCR reads. The data hold around 400,000 distinct CDR3 sequences, with just over 20% observed a single time. This clonotype has ten or more counts. Germline CDR1 DFQATT, CDR2 SNEGSKA (reference sequence). The CDR3 runs to 15 residues. V was shortened by 3 bases and J by 7 bases, with 16 bases between the two germline ends. The V and J genes are TRBV20-1 and TRBJ1-6, with D possibly matching TRBD1 (5 bases). Specimen: PBMCs from the stem cell graft donor, collected from the stem cell graft. The sequence was collected from a human donor who donated a stem cell graft to a child with acute myeloid leukemia. The CDR3 region is CSARAGYFENSPLHF. CDR3 bases: TGCAGTGCTAGGGCAGGGTATTTCGAAAATTCACCCCTCCACTTT.